The next 13 T cell receptor beta chains were all read from a single sample in a study of cytomegalovirus exposure and HLA in healthy donors. PCR amplification relied on 60 Vbeta primers (plus 13 Jbeta primers). Sequencing used immunoSEQ multiplex PCR; TCRdb keeps in-frame clones, though not all of them. The table records some 150,000 clones, around 79% of them present only once. Sequencing input: PBMCs. These receptors originate from a woman in her thirties or forties in good health and CMV-seropositive.

The CDR3 sequence: CASSARTGEKLFF. CDR3 bases: TGTGCCAGCAGTGCCCGGACAGGAGAAAAACTGTTTTTT. This chain links TRBV27 with TRBJ1-4, with 7 positions matching TRBD1. The germline gives CDR1 MNHEY, CDR2 SMNVEV (reference sequence). J was trimmed by 8 bases and V by 5 bases; bases with no gene match: 5. The CDR3 is made up of 13 amino acids.

The J gene is TRBJ1-6, the V gene TRBV19, with 10 positions matching TRBD1. The CDR3 length is 14 residues. Germline CDR1 and CDR2: LNHDA and SQIVND (reference sequence). V trimming: 5 bases; J trimming: 10 bases; junction bases outside the gene matches: 5. This chain's CDR3 is CASSPDRGGSPLHF. The CDR3 bases are TGTGCCAGTAGTCCGGACAGGGGGGGGTCACCCCTCCACTTT.

CDR3 sequence: CASSVQGAIGANEKLFF. The DNA for the CDR3 is TGTGCCAGCAGCGTACAGGGGGCGATCGGGGCGAATGAAAAACTGTTTTTT. The genes are TRBV5-4 and TRBJ1-4, with TRBD1 matching over 9 bases. V lost 4 bases, J lost 5 bases, and 12 bases stayed unmatched. This CDR3 spans 17 amino acids. Germline V gene sequence: CDR1 SGHNT, CDR2 YYREEE (reference sequence).

The chain employs TRBV6-5 and TRBJ1-1; TRBD1 might be the D (6 bases). In germline, CDR1 is MNHEY, CDR2 SVGAGI. This CDR3 is built from 14 residues. Trimming shortened V by 5 bases and J by 5 bases, and 15 bases separated the two germline ends. The CDR3 DNA sequence: TGTGCCAGCAGTGCAATACAGGGTCAAACTGAAGCTTTCTTT. It yields the protein CASSAIQGQTEAFF.

The chain joins TRBV6-5 to TRBJ2-5; TRBD2 aligns across 11 bases. Unmatched junction bases numbered 4, after V lost 6 bases and J lost 1 base. Germline CDR1 is MNHEY and CDR2 is SVGAGI. The CDR3 covers 15 residues. The CDR3 nucleotides are TGTGCCAGCAGCAAACTAGCGGGGGCCCAAGAGACCCAGTACTTC. Protein product: CASSKLAGAQETQYF.

The chain recombines TRBV2 with TRBJ1-5; D is ambiguous. The CDR3 has 14 amino acids. Per germline, CDR1 SNHLY and CDR2 FYNNEI. V lost 8 bases, J lost 3 bases, and 14 bases lay in between. The CDR3 region has the DNA TGTGCCAGCGGAGGAGCGCAGTACAATCAGCCCCAGCATTTT. Translating it yields CASGGAQYNQPQHF.

This clone showed up just a few times. The chain is built from TRBV2 and TRBJ2-5, with D maybe TRBD2 (6 bases). The germline V and J ends were trimmed by 7 bases and 4 bases, with 13 bases remaining between them. CDR3 length: 13 residues. Germline assignment: CDR1 SNHLY and CDR2 FYNNEI. CDR3 sequence (DNA): TGTGCCAGCAAGCGGGTACGGGGAGAGACCCAGTACTTC. It is translated as CASKRVRGETQYF. Full variable domain (remainder filled in from reference TRBV2 and TRBJ2-5): EPEVTQTPSHQVTQMGQEVILRCVPISNHLYFYWYRQILGQKVEFLVSFYNNEISEKSEIFDDQFSVERPDGSNFTLKIRSTKLEDSAMYFCASKRVRGETQYFGPGTRLLVL.

This clone is a singleton in its sample. J is TRBJ1-1 and V is TRBV18, with TRBD1 as a possible D gene (5 bases). The CDR3 extends over 14 amino acids. Trimming shortened V by 1 base and J by 4 bases, and 10 bases separated the two germline ends. CDR1 and CDR2 from the germline V gene are KGHSH and LQKENI. Here the CDR3 DNA reads TGTGCCAGCTCACCACAGGGGATGGGCACTGAAGCTTTCTTT. Protein product: CASSPQGMGTEAFF.

The rearrangement joins TRBV15 to TRBJ2-3; 10 bases line up with TRBD2. The CDR3 loop spans 16 amino acids. The germline CDR1 and CDR2 sequences are LNHNV and YYDKDF (reference sequence). The V and J ends lost 2 bases and 2 bases, in that order; junction bases with no gene match: 4. The CDR3 loop is CATSRIAGGYTDTQYF. CDR3 DNA: TGTGCCACCAGCAGAATAGCGGGGGGATACACAGATACGCAGTATTTT.

This chain uses TRBV28 with TRBJ1-5; D not resolved. The germline V gene encodes CDR1 MDHEN and CDR2 SYDVKM. Trimming took off 1 base at V and 6 bases at J, with 4 bases between the two ends. The CDR3 has 12 amino acids. CDR3 in amino acids: CASSLSLQPQHF. CDR3 bases: TGTGCCAGCAGTTTATCCCTTCAGCCCCAGCATTTT.

This clone was seen once. The rearrangement links TRBV28 to TRBJ1-5; D is possibly TRBD1 (5 bases). CDR1 and CDR2 from the germline V gene are MDHEN and SYDVKM. Deletions cut 3 bases from V and 1 base from J, with 10 bases between. The CDR3 runs to 15 residues. CDR3 protein: CASSLIQGSNQPQHF. CDR3 DNA: TGTGCCAGCAGTTTGATCCAGGGAAGCAATCAGCCCCAGCATTTT.

The chain carries TRBV21-1 and TRBJ2-7; TRBD2 is the table's D call, not checked against the DNA. TRBV21-1 is assigned pseudogene status. The CDR3 consists of 16 residues. The CDR3 bases are TGTGCCAGCAGCAAAGAGCAAGGTAGCGGGGGTTACGAGCAGTACTTC. Its translation: CASSKEQGSGGYEQYF.

The chain uses TRBV19 and TRBJ1-2; D remains ambiguous. V was clipped by 6 bases and J by 8 bases, with 13 bases between them. The CDR3 has 12 residues. The germline CDR1 and CDR2 sequences are LNHDA and SQIVND (reference sequence). The CDR3 sequence is CASRNPPGGYTF. Here the CDR3 DNA reads TGTGCCAGTAGAAATCCCCCCGGGGGCTACACCTTC.